The TCR beta chain described here comes from a study of blood T cell repertoires in COVID-19. Libraries were prepared by immunoSEQ multiplex PCR; TCRdb keeps only in-frame clonotypes and omits some of them. The table records roughly 80,000 clones, 82% of them present only once. The germline V gene has CDR1 SGHNT and CDR2 YENEEA. Trimming took off 5 bases at V and 7 bases at J, with 13 bases between the two ends. This CDR3 spans 13 amino acids. Sequenced material: peripheral blood. This chain uses TRBV11-3 with TRBJ2-3; TRBD2 might be the D (6 bases). The receptor was isolated from a human donor in a cohort sampled during active COVID-19. The CDR3 loop reads CASSRGADNTQYF. In DNA, the CDR3 is TGTGCCAGCAGCCGCGGGGCCGATAATACGCAGTATTTT.